This TCR beta chain was obtained from a study of T cells in Graves' hyperthyroidism and ophthalmopathy. What was amplified from RNA transcripts were TCR beta CDR3 regions. HTBI primers drove first-round RT-PCR of the TCR CDR3. MiXCR, run by TCRdb on the multiplex PCR reads, gives a single entry per CDR3 protein. The sample contains roughly 700,000 distinct CDR3 sequences, over 35% of which appear only once. Participants, patients aged 18 to 65, had newly diagnosed hyperthyroidism with a duration under 2 months. The J segment lost 4 bases and the V segment lost 2 bases, leaving 12 bases of the junction unmatched. This CDR3 is built from 18 residues. CDR1 and CDR2 (germline): LNHDA, SQIVND (reference sequence).

Sequences were obtained from blood. The clonotype comes from a middle-aged woman with Graves' hyperthyroidism. The chain couples TRBV19 to TRBJ2-2; 8 bases are shared with TRBD2. Written as DNA, the CDR3 is TGTGCCAGTAGTATACCCACAGGAAGCGGGAGTGTCACCGGGGAGCTGTTTTTT. Residues: CASSIPTGSGSVTGELFF.